A single sample is the source of the 28 T cell receptor beta chains below, sequenced in a study of T cell repertoires in cytomegalovirus infection. TCRdb analysed the reads with MiXCR anew, one entry per CDR3 protein. The data show about 400,000 distinct CDR3 sequences, with 15% to 20% seen just once and approximately 10% held by the top ten. Sample: PBMCs. The receptors shown here come from a human donor in good health (CMV status not recorded). Some clones in this sample may be carry-over from other donors' samples.

This clonotype has just one count. V gene TRBV3-1 combines with J gene TRBJ2-7, with D tentatively TRBD1 (6 bases). There are 16 residues in the CDR3. The germline CDR1 and CDR2 sequences are LGHDT and YNNKEL (reference sequence). V was clipped by 1 base and J by 2 bases, with 15 bases between them. For the CDR3, the DNA is TGTGCCAGCAGCCAAGGACAATACAGGGAAACCTACGAGCAGTACTTC. Translated, it gives CASSQGQYRETYEQYF.

This rearrangement joins TRBV19 to TRBJ2-4; TRBD2 aligns across 9 bases. V shed 3 bases and J 0 bases; nucleotides not matched to a gene: 9. This CDR3 comprises 18 residues. Germline V gene data show CDR1 as LNHDA and CDR2 as SQIVND (reference sequence). The CDR3 spells CASSIGAAGGLAKNIQYF. CDR3 sequence (DNA): TGTGCCAGTAGTATTGGGGCGGCGGGGGGGTTAGCCAAAAACATTCAGTACTTC.

This clonotype was counted at least ten times. J is TRBJ1-3 and V is TRBV12-3 or TRBV12-4, with D maybe TRBD1 (5 bases). This CDR3 is built from 15 residues. Between the trimmed V and J ends, which lost 3 bases and 4 bases, there was a span of 13 bases. In nucleotides, the CDR3 is TGTGCCAGCAGTTTGGGGGGGTCGGGAGGAAACACCATATATTTT. It specifies CASSLGGSGGNTIYF.

The chain carries TRBV6-5 and TRBJ2-3, with 7 bases fitting TRBD1. The CDR3 is 17 amino acids. Germline trimming cut 0 bases from V and 1 base from J; bases unmatched to any gene: 7. Germline V gene sequence: CDR1 MNHEY, CDR2 SVGAGI. For the CDR3, the DNA is TGTGCCAGCAGTTACTCGAGAACAGGGGCTGGCACAGATACGCAGTATTTT. This translates into CASSYSRTGAGTDTQYF.

In this sample, this clonotype turned up many times. This rearrangement joins TRBV28 to TRBJ1-3; TRBD1 aligns across 8 bases. This CDR3 region has 15 residues. Germline values: CDR1 MDHEN, CDR2 SYDVKM. V lost 5 bases and J lost 4; bases outside the gene matches: 7. The CDR3 region has the DNA TGTGCCAGCAGTCGCCAGGGGGCTTCAGGAAACACCATATATTTT. It is translated as CASSRQGASGNTIYF.

V gene TRBV6-6 combines with J gene TRBJ1-6; no firm D call. V was pared by 0 bases and J by 8 bases, with 14 bases between. The V gene's germline CDR1 is MNHNY and CDR2 SVGAGI (reference sequence). The CDR3 has 16 amino acids. The CDR3 region has the DNA TGTGCCAGCAGTTACTCAAACAGTATGATGGATTCACCCCTCCACTTT. The encoded protein is CASSYSNSMMDSPLHF.

The table lists this clonotype with a few counts. This rearrangement joins TRBV7-2 to TRBJ1-5; D is perhaps TRBD1 (5 bases). Trimming removed 5 bases at V and 9 bases at J, with 14 bases between. The CDR3 is 13 amino acids. Looked up from germline, CDR1 is SGHTA and CDR2 is FQGNSA. The CDR3 is CASSLEEGMPQHF. The CDR3 bases are TGTGCCAGCAGCCTAGAAGAGGGGATGCCCCAGCATTTT.

The chain is built from TRBV3-1 and TRBJ1-6; a possible D gene is TRBD1 (6 bases). The V end was cut by 0 bases, the J end by 7 bases, with 10 bases between. Per the germline V gene, CDR1 is LGHDT and CDR2 is YNNKEL (reference sequence). The CDR3 runs 15 residues. The DNA for the CDR3 is TGTGCCAGCAGCCAAGACGGGGGCAGCAATTCACCCCTCCACTTT. This gives the protein CASSQDGGSNSPLHF.

This clonotype was detected a few times. The gene calls are TRBV12-3 or TRBV12-4 and TRBJ1-2; the D gene is possibly TRBD1 (6 bases). Trimming shortened V by 3 bases and J by 7 bases, and 15 bases separated the two germline ends. CDR3 size: 14 residues. The CDR3 protein is CASSLGGAYFGYTF. CDR3 bases: TGTGCCAGCAGTTTGGGGGGCGCTTATTTTGGCTACACCTTC.

The table lists this clonotype with many counts. The J gene is TRBJ1-2, the V gene TRBV7-8; 10 bases map to TRBD1. CDR3 length: 16 residues. Per germline, CDR1 SGHVS and CDR2 FQNEAQ. Trimming cost V 0 bases and J 2 bases; bases outside gene matches: 3. The CDR3 here is CASSLAGTGVNYGYTF. In nucleotides, the CDR3 is TGTGCCAGCAGCTTAGCAGGGACAGGGGTCAACTATGGCTACACCTTC. The full variable domain, completed using reference TRBV7-8 and TRBJ1-2, is GAGVSQSPRYKVAKRGQDVALRCDPISGHVSLFWYQQALGQGPEFLTYFQNEAQLDKSGLPSDRFFAERPEGSVSTLKIQRTQQEDSAVYLCASSLAGTGVNYGYTFGSGTRLTVV.

V gene TRBV4-1 combines with J gene TRBJ2-7, with 8 bases fitting TRBD2. The germline V gene encodes CDR1 MGHRA and CDR2 YSYEKL. J gave up 4 bases and V 0 bases, and 8 bases lay outside the gene matches. This CDR3 comprises 16 residues. CDR3 sequence reads: CASSQDPGLAEYEQYF. The CDR3 coding sequence is TGCGCCAGCAGCCAAGATCCCGGACTAGCAGAATACGAGCAGTACTTC.

The chain joins TRBV7-9 to TRBJ1-1, with no clear D. Germline V gene lookup returns CDR1 SEHNR and CDR2 FQNEAQ (reference sequence). The CDR3 length is 14 residues. V dropped 3 bases and J dropped 1 base, with 9 bases sitting between them. The DNA for the CDR3 is TGTGCCAGCAGCTTCACCGGGAAGAACACTGAAGCTTTCTTT. Amino acid sequence: CASSFTGKNTEAFF.

This clonotype was seen more than once but under ten times. This CDR3 is CASRPTLGPDEQFF. CDR3 in DNA: TGTGCCAGCCGGCCGACCCTTGGACCGGATGAGCAGTTCTTC. The rearrangement links TRBV5-4 to TRBJ2-1; D unclear. CDR1 and CDR2 from the germline V gene are SGHNT and YYREEE (reference sequence). The length of the CDR3 is 14 residues. Trimming shortened V by 7 bases and J by 8 bases, and 19 bases separated the two germline ends.

The sample holds a few counts of this clonotype. V gene TRBV25-1 combines with J gene TRBJ2-5, with TRBD2 identical over 7 bases. The trim removed 0 bases at V and 2 bases at J, leaving 9 bases unmatched. Germline V CDR1 and CDR2: MGHDK, SYGVNS. The CDR3 has 17 residues. The CDR3 bases are TGTGCCAGCAGTGAATATGGCCTAGCGGTTAAACAAGAGACCCAGTACTTC. Its translation: CASSEYGLAVKQETQYF.

This clonotype was recorded many times. The chain has TRBV7-8 and TRBJ1-3; D not certain. This CDR3 contains 16 residues. Germline CDR1 reads SGHVS; CDR2 reads FQNEAQ. Trimming removed 2 bases at V and 0 bases at J, with 11 bases between. This chain's CDR3 is CASSLIWAPSGNTIYF. In DNA, the CDR3 is TGTGCCAGCAGCTTAATCTGGGCCCCCTCTGGAAACACCATATATTTT.

V is TRBV19 and J is TRBJ1-1; TRBD1 matches 10 bases. This CDR3 contains 15 residues. The germline V gene encodes CDR1 LNHDA and CDR2 SQIVND (reference sequence). The ends lost 5 bases at V and 4 bases at J; junction bases unmatched: 7. The CDR3 nucleotides read TGTGCCAGTAGTGACGGACAGGGGGTGGCCACTGAAGCTTTCTTT. It encodes CASSDGQGVATEAFF.

About this clonotype itself: Being one base from a much bigger clone, this may be a read error. The gene calls are TRBV7-9 and TRBJ2-3; 7 positions match TRBD1. Germline loops: CDR1 SEHNR, CDR2 FQNEAQ (reference sequence). The CDR3 is 15 amino acids. With 5 bases clipped from V and 3 bases from J, the junction kept 8 bases outside the gene matches. CDR3 sequence (DNA): TGTGCCAGCAGCCCATTGGTACAGGGGACAGATACGCAGTATTTT. Protein sequence: CASSPLVQGTDTQYF.

This clonotype was observed many times. The chain couples TRBV7-2 to TRBJ1-2; no clear D gene. Germline V gives CDR1 SGHTA, CDR2 FQGNSA. This CDR3 is built from 14 residues. V lost 4 bases, J lost 0 bases, and 9 bases lay in between. The CDR3 here is CASSSGIANYGYTF. Written as DNA, the CDR3 is TGTGCCAGCAGCTCCGGGATAGCTAACTATGGCTACACCTTC.

The sample holds many counts of this clonotype. The chain recombines TRBV7-2 with TRBJ2-2; 10 bases are a match to TRBD2. The CDR3 has 15 residues. CDR1 and CDR2 from the germline V gene are SGHTA and FQGNSA. V trimming: 3 bases; J trimming: 5 bases; junction bases outside the gene matches: 3. The CDR3 nucleotides are TGTGCCAGCAGCTTTCGGACTAGCGGTACCGGGGAGCTGTTTTTT. Protein: CASSFRTSGTGELFF.

The chain uses TRBV2 and TRBJ2-7; D remains ambiguous. This CDR3 region has 11 residues. CDR1 and CDR2 from the germline V gene are SNHLY and FYNNEI. Written as DNA, the CDR3 is TGTGCTTCTTGGGAAGCCTACGAGCAGTACTTC. Encoded protein: CASWEAYEQYF.

As DNA, the CDR3 is TGCGCCAGCAGCCATGCGGGACACCTAACCAACAATGAGCAGTTCTTC. Residues: CASSHAGHLTNNEQFF. The chain couples TRBV4-1 to TRBJ2-1; either TRBD1 or TRBD2 may fit D (6 bases each). With 3 bases removed from V and 5 bases from J, the gap between germline ends came to 17 bases. This CDR3 region has 16 residues. The V gene's germline CDR1 is MGHRA and CDR2 YSYEKL.

This clonotype was picked up many times. This chain links TRBV12-3 or TRBV12-4 with TRBJ1-2; 8 bases fit TRBD1. The CDR3 contains 12 residues. The V segment lost 6 bases and the J segment 7 bases; nucleotides outside the gene matches: 4. CDR3 in DNA: TGTGCCAGCAGGAGCGACAGGGGTGGCTACACCTTC. Its protein product is CASRSDRGGYTF.

This clonotype was seen repeatedly, ten times or more. The CDR3 loop reads CASSKGAGYEQFF. CDR3 coding DNA: TGTGCCAGCTCGAAGGGGGCTGGCTATGAGCAGTTCTTC. The J gene is TRBJ2-1, the V gene TRBV7-2, with 7 bases that match TRBD1. J was trimmed by 8 bases and V by 8 bases; bases with no gene match: 9. Germline lookup yields CDR1 SGHTA and CDR2 FQGNSA. The CDR3 has 13 residues.

This clonotype was seen a handful of times. This chain links TRBV7-2 with TRBJ2-1; possibly TRBD2 for D (6 bases). V dropped 1 base and J dropped 14 bases, with 15 bases sitting between them. CDR1 is SGHTA and CDR2 is FQGNSA in the germline V gene. CDR3 length equals 13 residues. The CDR3 region is CASSLETAGPEFF. In DNA, the CDR3 is TGTGCCAGCAGCTTAGAGACGGCGGGGCCGGAGTTCTTC. Combining the CDR3 with reference TRBV7-2 and TRBJ2-1 gives the whole variable domain GAGVSQSPSNKVTEKGKDVELRCDPISGHTALYWYRQSLGQGLEFLIYFQGNSAPDKSGLPSDRFSAERTGGSVSTLTIQRTQQEDSAVYLCASSLETAGPEFFGPGTRLTVL.

The sample holds a few counts of this clonotype. The rearrangement links TRBV2 to TRBJ2-3; possible D gene TRBD2, 6 bases. The CDR3 loop spans 15 amino acids. Trimming pared 5 bases from V and 2 bases from J, leaving 14 bases between. The germline gives CDR1 SNHLY, CDR2 FYNNEI. The CDR3 DNA reads as TGTGCCAGCAGTTTTTGGGGGGAACTCACAGATACGCAGTATTTT. Translated, it gives CASSFWGELTDTQYF.

CDR3 sequence reads: CASSPSGGAGYTF. In DNA form, the CDR3 reads TGTGCCAGCAGCCCCTCAGGGGGCGCCGGCTACACCTTC. The chain combines TRBV3-1 with TRBJ1-2; TRBD1 matches at 8 bases. Germline CDR1 reads LGHDT; CDR2 reads YNNKEL (reference sequence). The CDR3 sequence is 13 residues long. The ends lost 4 bases at V and 8 bases at J; junction bases unmatched: 6.

This clonotype turned up a few times. This chain uses TRBV2 with TRBJ2-5, with D tentatively TRBD1 (6 bases). Between the trimmed V and J ends, which lost 8 bases and 3 bases, there was a span of 19 bases. This CDR3 has 15 residues. From germline, CDR1 is SNHLY and CDR2 FYNNEI. The CDR3 loop is CASSLMDRAKETQYF. CDR3 nucleotide sequence: TGTGCCAGCTCCCTGATGGACAGAGCCAAAGAGACCCAGTACTTC. Using reference TRBV2 and TRBJ2-5 for the parts outside the CDR3, the full variable domain is EPEVTQTPSHQVTQMGQEVILRCVPISNHLYFYWYRQILGQKVEFLVSFYNNEISEKSEIFDDQFSVERPDGSNFTLKIRSTKLEDSAMYFCASSLMDRAKETQYFGPGTRLLVL.

This clonotype turned up a few times. This rearrangement joins TRBV28 to TRBJ1-2; D not certain. V was clipped by 4 bases and J by 8 bases, with 17 bases between them. This CDR3 has 14 amino acids. CDR1 MDHEN and CDR2 SYDVKM come from the germline V gene. CDR3 region: CASSSLERDRGYTF. CDR3 DNA: TGTGCCAGCAGTTCCCTCGAAAGGGATAGGGGCTACACCTTC.